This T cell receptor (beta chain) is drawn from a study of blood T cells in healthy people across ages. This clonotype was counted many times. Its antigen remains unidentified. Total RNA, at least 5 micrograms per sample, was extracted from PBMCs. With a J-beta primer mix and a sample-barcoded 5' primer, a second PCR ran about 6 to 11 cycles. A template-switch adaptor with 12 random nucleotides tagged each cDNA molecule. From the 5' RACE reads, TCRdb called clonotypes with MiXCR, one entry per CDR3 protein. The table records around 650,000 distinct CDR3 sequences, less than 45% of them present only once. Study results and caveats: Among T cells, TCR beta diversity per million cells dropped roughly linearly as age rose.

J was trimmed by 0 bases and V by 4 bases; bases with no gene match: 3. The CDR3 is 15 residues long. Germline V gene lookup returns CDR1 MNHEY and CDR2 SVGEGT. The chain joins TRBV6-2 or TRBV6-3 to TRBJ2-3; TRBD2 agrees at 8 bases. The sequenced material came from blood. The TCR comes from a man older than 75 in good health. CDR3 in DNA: TGTGCCAGCAGTTTTAGCGGGGAAAGCACAGATACGCAGTATTTT. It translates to CASSFSGESTDTQYF.